This T cell receptor beta chain was retrieved from a study of response to subunit inactivated influenza vaccine. The length of the CDR3 is 11 residues. V trimming: 6 bases; J trimming: 10 bases; junction bases outside the gene matches: 3. Germline assignment: CDR1 MNHNS and CDR2 SASEGT. TCRdb reanalysed the RT-PCR reads using MiXCR and keeps one entry per CDR3 protein. The top ten hold roughly 12% of the sample, which has around 650,000 distinct CDR3 sequences, 15% to 18% seen once. Points on this clonotype: What it binds is not known.

Study-level results: Authors proposed each seasonal influenza vaccination draws in few new T cells.

The sequence was obtained from a man aged 50-59 years who received an inactivated influenza vaccine. The gene calls are TRBV6-1 and TRBJ1-1; the match to TRBD1 covers 9 bases. The sequenced sample was PBMCs from blood, obtained 11 to 12 days after vaccination. CDR3 loop: CASRDRGRAFF. As DNA, the CDR3 is TGTGCCAGCAGGGACAGGGGTAGAGCTTTCTTT.